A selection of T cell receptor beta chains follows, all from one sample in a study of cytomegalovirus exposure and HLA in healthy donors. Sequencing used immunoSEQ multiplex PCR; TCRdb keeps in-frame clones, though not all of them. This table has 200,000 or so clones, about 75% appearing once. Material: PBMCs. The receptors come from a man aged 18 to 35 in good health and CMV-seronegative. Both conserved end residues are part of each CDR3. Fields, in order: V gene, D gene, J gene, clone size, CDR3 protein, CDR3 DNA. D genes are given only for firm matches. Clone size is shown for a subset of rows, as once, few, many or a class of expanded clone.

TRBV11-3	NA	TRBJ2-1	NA	CASSLGQGNEQFF	TGTGCCAGCAGCTTAGGCCAGGGCAATGAGCAGTTCTTC
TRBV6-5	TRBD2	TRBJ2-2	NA	CASSLGLAGTGELFF	TGTGCCAGCAGTCTGGGACTAGCGGGGACCGGGGAGCTGTTTTTT
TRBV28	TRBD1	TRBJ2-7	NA	CASSTKYRGAYEQYF	TGTGCCAGCAGTACAAAATACAGGGGTGCCTACGAGCAGTACTTC
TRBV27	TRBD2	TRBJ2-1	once	CASSLGTSGSNEQFF	TGTGCCAGCAGTTTAGGAACTAGCGGAAGCAATGAGCAGTTCTTC
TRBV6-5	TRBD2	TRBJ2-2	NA	CASSYGLAGGAGELFF	TGTGCCAGCAGTTACGGACTAGCGGGGGGGGCCGGGGAGCTGTTTTTT
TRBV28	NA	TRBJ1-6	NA	CASSLPDTFRSYNSPLHF	TGTGCCAGCAGTTTACCCGACACCTTCAGGTCCTATAATTCACCCCTCCACTTT
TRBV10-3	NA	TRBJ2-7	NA	CAIRINSLTGGSSYEQYF	TGTGCCATCCGAATCAATAGTTTGACAGGCGGCAGCTCCTACGAGCAGTACTTC
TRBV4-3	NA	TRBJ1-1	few	CASSQPRGLTTEAFF	TGCGCCAGCAGCCAACCTCGGGGGTTAACCACTGAAGCTTTCTTT
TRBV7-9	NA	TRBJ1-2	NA	CASSHPGVYGYTF	TGTGCCAGCAGCCACCCGGGAGTGTATGGCTACACCTTC
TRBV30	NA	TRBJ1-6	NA	CAWTGSSYNSPLHF	TGTGCCTGGACGGGGAGCTCCTATAATTCACCCCTCCACTTT
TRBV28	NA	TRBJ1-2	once	CASSLGQRRYGYTF	TGTGCCAGCAGTTTAGGCCAGCGTCGCTATGGCTACACCTTC
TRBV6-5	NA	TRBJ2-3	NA	CASRPRWIATDTQYF	TGTGCCAGCAGGCCGCGGTGGATAGCAACAGATACGCAGTATTTT
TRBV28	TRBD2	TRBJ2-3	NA	CASSFGVTGLVGDTQYF	TGTGCCAGCAGTTTCGGTGTGACGGGACTAGTTGGTGATACGCAGTATTTT
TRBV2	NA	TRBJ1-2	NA	CASKEIAPGKNYGYTF	TGTGCCAGCAAAGAAATAGCTCCCGGGAAGAATTATGGCTACACCTTC
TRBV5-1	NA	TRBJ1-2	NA	CASSPSPSGGYTF	TGCGCCAGCAGCCCGAGCCCGTCTGGTGGCTACACCTTC
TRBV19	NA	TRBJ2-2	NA	CASSSSPGTRTGELFF	TGTGCCAGTAGTTCAAGTCCCGGGACACGGACCGGGGAGCTGTTTTTT
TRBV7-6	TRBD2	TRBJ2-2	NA	CASSPESGANTGELFF	TGTGCCAGCAGCCCCGAAAGCGGGGCGAACACCGGGGAGCTGTTTTTT
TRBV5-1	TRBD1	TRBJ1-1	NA	CASSLDGTGGTEAFF	TGCGCCAGCAGCTTGGATGGGACAGGGGGGACTGAAGCTTTCTTT
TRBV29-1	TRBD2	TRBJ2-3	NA	CSVVRREQDTQYF	TGCAGCGTTGTACGGCGGGAGCAAGATACGCAGTATTTT
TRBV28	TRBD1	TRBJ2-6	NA	CASSLEGAGANVLTF	TGTGCCAGCAGTTTAGAGGGGGCCGGGGCCAACGTCCTGACTTTC
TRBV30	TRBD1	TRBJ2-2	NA	CAWSVPNPRQGPNTGELFF	TGTGCCTGGAGTGTACCAAACCCACGACAGGGGCCGAACACCGGGGAGCTGTTTTTT
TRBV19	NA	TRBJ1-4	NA	CASSDRTTNEKLFF	TGTGCCAGTAGCGACAGGACAACTAATGAAAAACTGTTTTTT
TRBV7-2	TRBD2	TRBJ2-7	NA	CASSFTSAYEQYF	TGTGCCAGCAGCTTTACTAGCGCTTACGAGCAGTACTTC
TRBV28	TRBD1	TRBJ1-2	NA	CASSRTGVTEGYTF	TGTGCCAGCAGCCGGACAGGGGTGACGGAAGGCTACACCTTC
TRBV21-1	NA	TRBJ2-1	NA	CASSKRWAGNGEQFF	TGTGCCAGCAGCAAACGATGGGCAGGGAATGGTGAGCAGTTCTTC
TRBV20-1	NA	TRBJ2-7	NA	CSATPGYEYF	TGCAGTGCTACGCCGGGTTATGAGTACTTC
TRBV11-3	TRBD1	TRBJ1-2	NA	CASSLTWDWTGGDSGYTF	TGTGCCAGCAGCCTCACCTGGGACTGGACAGGGGGTGATAGTGGCTACACCTTC
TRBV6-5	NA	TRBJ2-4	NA	CASSLNRAKNIQYF	TGTGCCAGCAGCCTTAATAGAGCCAAAAACATTCAGTACTTC